The rows below give T cell receptor beta chains drawn from one sample of a study of B cell selection in AIRE deficiency. Repertoires were generated with immunoSEQ multiplex PCR, while TCRdb's copy carries only in-frame clones and drops some. The sample records some 25,000 clones, about 90% being singletons. Sequencing was done on a sample of CD4+CD25+ Tregs sorted from PBMCs. These receptors were obtained from a human donor in good health. Each CDR3 is given with its conserved first and last residue. D genes are given only for firm matches. Rows may omit the clone size; those that give it use once, few, many or a size class.

clone_size	v_call	j_call	d_call	cdr3_aa	cdr3_nt
-	TRBV9	TRBJ2-7	-	CASSVGGVPSYEQYF	TGTGCCAGCAGCGTAGGAGGGGTCCCCTCCTACGAGCAGTACTTC
-	TRBV10-2	TRBJ1-5	-	CASRAKDSNQPQHF	TGCGCCAGCAGAGCTAAGGATAGCAATCAGCCCCAGCATTTT
-	TRBV18	TRBJ2-7	-	CASSQPGPGPQMQYF	TGTGCCAGCTCACAACCGGGACCGGGTCCCCAGATGCAGTACTTC
-	TRBV5-1	TRBJ2-3	-	CASSLEGGVGTDTQYF	TGCGCCAGCAGCTTGGAGGGGGGCGTAGGGACAGATACGCAGTATTTT
-	TRBV15	TRBJ1-2	-	CATSPGRVDYGYTF	TGTGCCACCAGCCCGGGAAGGGTCGACTATGGCTACACCTTC
once	TRBV15	TRBJ1-5	-	CATSRDKQSPLNQPQHF	TGTGCCACCAGCAGAGATAAGCAGAGTCCGCTCAATCAGCCCCAGCATTTT
-	TRBV10-3	TRBJ2-7	TRBD1	CATATGGTFEQYF	TGTGCCACCGCGACAGGGGGCACTTTCGAGCAGTACTTC
-	TRBV19	TRBJ1-4	-	CASRWGASANEKLFF	TGTGCCAGTAGGTGGGGGGCCAGCGCTAATGAAAAACTGTTTTTT
medium-sized	TRBV29-1	TRBJ1-2	-	CSVPGQFYGYTF	TGCAGCGTCCCCGGACAGTTCTATGGCTACACCTTC
-	TRBV5-1	TRBJ2-2	TRBD2	CASSLGTSGGPNTGELFF	TGCGCCAGCAGCTTGGGGACTAGCGGGGGCCCGAACACCGGGGAGCTGTTTTTT
-	TRBV11-2	TRBJ1-2	TRBD1	CASSSDRGLGGYTF	TGTGCCAGCAGTTCGGACAGGGGGCTTGGGGGCTACACCTTC
few	TRBV6-1	TRBJ2-5	TRBD1	CATKRDRGEETQYF	TGTGCCACCAAAAGGGACAGGGGGGAAGAGACCCAGTACTTC
once	TRBV7-7	TRBJ2-1	-	CASSRGTDSYNEQFF	TGTGCCAGCAGTAGGGGGACGGATTCCTACAATGAGCAGTTCTTC
-	TRBV20-1	TRBJ2-7	-	CSAVSYEQYF	TGCAGTGCTGTGTCCTACGAGCAGTACTTC
-	TRBV5-8	TRBJ2-7	TRBD1	CASSLGTGRAYEQYF	TGTGCCAGCAGCTTGGGGACAGGGCGGGCTTACGAGCAGTACTTC
-	TRBV19	TRBJ2-7	TRBD1	CASSPGTGLLHEQYF	TGTGCCAGTAGTCCAGGGACAGGATTACTCCACGAGCAGTACTTC
-	TRBV19	TRBJ2-2	-	CASAEVSTSAGELFF	TGTGCCAGTGCTGAGGTCAGCACGTCGGCCGGGGAGCTGTTTTTT
-	TRBV7-9	TRBJ1-4	-	CASSSGTISGMATNEKLFF	TGTGCCAGCAGCTCAGGGACCATCTCAGGGATGGCAACTAATGAAAAACTGTTTTTT
-	TRBV20-1	TRBJ2-7	-	CSAQNGYEQYF	TGCAGTGCTCAGAACGGGTACGAGCAGTACTTC
-	TRBV4-3	TRBJ1-1	TRBD1	CASSQALTGTEAFF	TGCGCCAGCAGCCAAGCCTTGACAGGGACTGAAGCTTTCTTT
-	TRBV6-5	TRBJ1-5	-	CASSYDSNQPQHF	TGTGCCAGCAGTTACGATAGCAATCAGCCCCAGCATTTT
-	TRBV6-6	TRBJ1-6	-	CASREPEGGYNSPLHF	TGTGCCAGCAGGGAACCGGAAGGTGGCTATAATTCACCCCTCCACTTT
-	TRBV27	TRBJ1-6	TRBD1	CASSLRQGAYSPLHF	TGTGCCAGCAGTTTGAGGCAGGGGGCGTATTCACCCCTCCACTTT
-	TRBV7-5	TRBJ1-1	-	CARSLEPGRRMNTEAFF	TGTGCCAGAAGCCTAGAACCGGGACGGAGAATGAACACTGAAGCTTTCTTT
-	TRBV5-6	TRBJ2-1	-	CASSFGQYYNEQFF	TGTGCCAGCAGCTTCGGACAGTACTACAATGAGCAGTTCTTC
-	TRBV7-2	TRBJ2-2	TRBD2	CASRRTSGGANTGELFF	TGTGCCAGCAGACGCACTAGCGGGGGGGCAAACACCGGGGAGCTGTTTTTT
-	TRBV7-9	TRBJ1-1	-	CASSLGGGTEAFF	TGTGCCAGCAGCTTAGGAGGGGGCACTGAAGCTTTCTTT
once	TRBV10-3	TRBJ2-5	TRBD1	CAISDRQGKETQYF	TGTGCCATCAGTGACAGACAGGGCAAAGAGACCCAGTACTTC
-	TRBV19	TRBJ1-4	-	CASTRRFTNEKLFF	TGTGCCAGTACCAGGAGATTCACTAATGAAAAACTGTTTTTT
-	TRBV15	TRBJ2-7	-	CATSRVLGAVYEQYF	TGTGCCACCAGCAGAGTGTTGGGGGCAGTCTACGAGCAGTACTTC
-	TRBV11-2	TRBJ2-3	TRBD2	CASSFRWGGGSTDTQYF	TGTGCCAGCAGCTTCCGTTGGGGCGGGGGAAGCACAGATACGCAGTATTTT
-	TRBV5-1	TRBJ2-1	TRBD1	CASSVVGQGHEQFF	TGCGCCAGCAGCGTTGTCGGACAGGGGCATGAGCAGTTCTTC
medium-sized	TRBV2	TRBJ1-6	-	CASSVGQGPPLHF	TGTGCCAGCAGTGTTGGGCAGGGACCACCCCTCCACTTT
-	TRBV19	TRBJ2-7	-	CASSKDRSGEQYF	TGTGCCAGTAGTAAAGACAGATCGGGCGAGCAGTACTTC
-	TRBV7-2	TRBJ2-7	-	CASSLGRLGEQYF	TGTGCCAGCAGCTTAGGGCGGCTGGGCGAGCAGTACTTC
-	TRBV5-5	TRBJ1-1	-	CASSLAGDTEAFF	TGTGCCAGCAGCTTGGCAGGGGACACTGAAGCTTTCTTT
-	TRBV11-1	TRBJ2-5	-	CASSSGSTLYQETQYF	TGTGCCAGCAGTTCGGGGTCCACCTTGTACCAAGAGACCCAGTACTTC
-	TRBV29-1	TRBJ1-1	-	CSVRGTEAFF	TGCAGCGTGCGGGGGACTGAAGCTTTCTTT
-	TRBV6-1	TRBJ2-3	TRBD1	CASSLGQTADTQYF	TGTGCCAGCAGTTTGGGACAGACGGCAGATACGCAGTATTTT
-	TRBV9	TRBJ1-6	-	CASSVATEPSYNSPLHF	TGTGCCAGCAGCGTAGCTACAGAGCCCTCCTATAATTCACCCCTCCACTTT
-	TRBV9	TRBJ2-5	-	CASSVAQGWRGETQYF	TGTGCCAGCAGCGTAGCGCAGGGTTGGAGGGGGGAGACCCAGTACTTC
-	TRBV11-1	TRBJ1-1	-	CASSSGLKNTEAFF	TGTGCCAGCAGCTCAGGGCTTAAGAACACTGAAGCTTTCTTT
-	TRBV7-2	TRBJ2-7	TRBD2	CASSLGGTYEQYF	TGTGCCAGCAGCTTGGGAGGGACCTACGAGCAGTACTTC
once	TRBV11-2	TRBJ1-6	-	CASSPGGQGSPLHF	TGTGCCAGCAGCCCGGGGGGGCAGGGTTCACCCCTCCACTTT